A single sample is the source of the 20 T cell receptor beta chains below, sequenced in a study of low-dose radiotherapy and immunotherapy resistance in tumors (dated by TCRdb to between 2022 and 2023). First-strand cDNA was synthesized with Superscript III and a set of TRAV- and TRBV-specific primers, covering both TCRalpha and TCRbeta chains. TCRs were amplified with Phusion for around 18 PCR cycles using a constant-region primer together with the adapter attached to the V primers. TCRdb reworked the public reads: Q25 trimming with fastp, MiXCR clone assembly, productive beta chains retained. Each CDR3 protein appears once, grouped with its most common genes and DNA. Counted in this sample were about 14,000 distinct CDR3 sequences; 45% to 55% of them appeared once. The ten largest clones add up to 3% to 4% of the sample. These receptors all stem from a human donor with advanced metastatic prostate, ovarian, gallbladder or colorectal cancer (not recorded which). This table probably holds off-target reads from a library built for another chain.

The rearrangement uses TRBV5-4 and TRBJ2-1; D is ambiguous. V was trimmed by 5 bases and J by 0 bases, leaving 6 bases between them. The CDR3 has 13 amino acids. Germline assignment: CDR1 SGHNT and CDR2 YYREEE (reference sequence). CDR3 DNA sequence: TGTGCCAGCAGGGCTATCTCCTACAATGAGCAGTTCTTC. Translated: CASRAISYNEQFF.

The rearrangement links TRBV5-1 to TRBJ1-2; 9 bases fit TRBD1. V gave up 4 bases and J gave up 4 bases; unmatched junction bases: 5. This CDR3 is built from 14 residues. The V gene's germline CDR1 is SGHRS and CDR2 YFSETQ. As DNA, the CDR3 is TGCGCCAGCAGCACCGGGACAGGGCTCTATGGCTACACCTTC. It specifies CASSTGTGLYGYTF.

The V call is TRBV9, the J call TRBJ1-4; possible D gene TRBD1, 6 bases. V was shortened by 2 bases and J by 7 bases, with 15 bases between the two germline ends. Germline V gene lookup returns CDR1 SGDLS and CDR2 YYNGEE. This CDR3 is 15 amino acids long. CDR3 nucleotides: TGTGCCAGCAGCGTGAACCGAGGGGGTTTTGAAAAACTGTTTTTT. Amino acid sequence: CASSVNRGGFEKLFF.

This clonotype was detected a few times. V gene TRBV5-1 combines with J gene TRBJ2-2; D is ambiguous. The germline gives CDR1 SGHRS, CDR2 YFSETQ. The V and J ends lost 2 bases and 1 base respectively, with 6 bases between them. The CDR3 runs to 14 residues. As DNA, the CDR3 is TGCGCCAGCAGCTTTAGAGTGAACACCGGGGAGCTGTTTTTT. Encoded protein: CASSFRVNTGELFF. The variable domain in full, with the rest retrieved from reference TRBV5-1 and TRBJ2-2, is KAGVTQTPRYLIKTRGQQVTLSCSPISGHRSVSWYQQTPGQGLQFLFEYFSETQRNKGNFPGRFSGRQFSNSRSEMNVSTLELGDSALYLCASSFRVNTGELFFGEGSRLTVL.

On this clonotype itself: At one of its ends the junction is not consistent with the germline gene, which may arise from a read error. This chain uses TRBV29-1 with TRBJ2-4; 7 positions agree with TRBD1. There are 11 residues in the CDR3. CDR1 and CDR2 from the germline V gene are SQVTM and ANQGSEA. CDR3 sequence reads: CSVVTGNIRYF. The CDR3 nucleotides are TGCAGCGTTGTGACAGGGAACATTCGGTACTTC.

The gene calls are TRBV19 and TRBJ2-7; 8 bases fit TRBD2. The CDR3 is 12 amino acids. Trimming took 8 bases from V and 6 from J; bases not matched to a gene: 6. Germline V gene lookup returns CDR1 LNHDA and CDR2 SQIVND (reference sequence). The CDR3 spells CASGSSGLEQYF. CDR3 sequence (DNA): TGTGCCAGTGGGTCTAGCGGGCTCGAGCAGTACTTC. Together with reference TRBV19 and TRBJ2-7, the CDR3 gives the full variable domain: DGGITQSPKYLFRKEGQNVTLSCEQNLNHDAMYWYRQDPGQGLRLIYYSQIVNDFQKGDIAEGYSVSREKKESFPLTVTSAQKNPTAFYLCASGSSGLEQYFGPGTRLTVT.

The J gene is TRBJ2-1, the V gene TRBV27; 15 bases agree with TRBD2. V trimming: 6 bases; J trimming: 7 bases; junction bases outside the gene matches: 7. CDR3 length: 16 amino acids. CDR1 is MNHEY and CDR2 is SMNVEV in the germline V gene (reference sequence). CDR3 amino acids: CASRLGLAGGWNEQFF. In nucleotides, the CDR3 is TGTGCCAGCAGACTGGGACTAGCGGGGGGTTGGAATGAGCAGTTCTTC.

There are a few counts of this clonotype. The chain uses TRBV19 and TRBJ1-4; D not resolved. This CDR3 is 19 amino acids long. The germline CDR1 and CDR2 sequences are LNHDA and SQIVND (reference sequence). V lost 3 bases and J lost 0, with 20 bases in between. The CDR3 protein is CASSISWLGDSATNEKLFF. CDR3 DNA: TGTGCCAGTAGTATCTCCTGGTTGGGAGACTCTGCAACTAATGAAAAACTGTTTTTT.

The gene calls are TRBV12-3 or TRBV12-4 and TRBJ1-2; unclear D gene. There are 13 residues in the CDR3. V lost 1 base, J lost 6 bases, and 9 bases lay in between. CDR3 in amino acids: CASSLGTADGYTF. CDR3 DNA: TGTGCCAGCAGTTTAGGTACCGCAGATGGCTACACCTTC.

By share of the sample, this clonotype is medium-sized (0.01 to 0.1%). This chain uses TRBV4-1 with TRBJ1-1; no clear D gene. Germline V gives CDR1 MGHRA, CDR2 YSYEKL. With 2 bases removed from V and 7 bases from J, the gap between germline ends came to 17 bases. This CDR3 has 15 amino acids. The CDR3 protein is CASSQSDITQNEAFF. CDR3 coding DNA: TGCGCCAGCAGCCAATCCGACATTACCCAAAATGAAGCTTTCTTT.

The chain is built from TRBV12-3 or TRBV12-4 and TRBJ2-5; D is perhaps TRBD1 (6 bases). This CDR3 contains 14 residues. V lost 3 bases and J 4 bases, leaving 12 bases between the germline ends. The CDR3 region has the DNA TGTGCCAGCAGTTTCCGGGACACCGGAGAGACCCAGTACTTC. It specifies CASSFRDTGETQYF.

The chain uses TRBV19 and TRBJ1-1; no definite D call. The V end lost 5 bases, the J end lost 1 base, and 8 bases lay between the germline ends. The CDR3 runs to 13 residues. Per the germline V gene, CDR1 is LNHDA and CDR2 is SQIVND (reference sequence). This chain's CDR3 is CASSLQPNTEAFF. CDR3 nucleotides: TGTGCCAGTAGTTTACAACCGAACACTGAAGCTTTCTTT.

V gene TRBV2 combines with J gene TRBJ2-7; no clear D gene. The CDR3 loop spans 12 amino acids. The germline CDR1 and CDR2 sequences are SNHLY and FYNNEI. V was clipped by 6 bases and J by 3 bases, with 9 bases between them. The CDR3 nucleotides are TGTGCCAGCAGACCTCCAGGCTACGAGCAGTACTTC. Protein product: CASRPPGYEQYF.

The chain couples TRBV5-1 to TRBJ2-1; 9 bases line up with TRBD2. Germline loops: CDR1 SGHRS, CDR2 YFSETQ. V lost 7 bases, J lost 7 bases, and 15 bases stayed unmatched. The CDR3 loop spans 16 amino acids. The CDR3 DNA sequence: TGCGCCAGCTCCCTCTCCGGCGGGGGGGGAACGAATGAGCAGTTCTTC. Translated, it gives CASSLSGGGGTNEQFF.

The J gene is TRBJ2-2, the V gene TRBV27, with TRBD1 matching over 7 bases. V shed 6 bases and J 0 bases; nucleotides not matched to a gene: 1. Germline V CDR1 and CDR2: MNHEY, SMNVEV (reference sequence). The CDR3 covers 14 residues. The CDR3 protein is CASSDRANTGELFF. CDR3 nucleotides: TGTGCCAGCAGCGACAGGGCGAACACCGGGGAGCTGTTTTTT.

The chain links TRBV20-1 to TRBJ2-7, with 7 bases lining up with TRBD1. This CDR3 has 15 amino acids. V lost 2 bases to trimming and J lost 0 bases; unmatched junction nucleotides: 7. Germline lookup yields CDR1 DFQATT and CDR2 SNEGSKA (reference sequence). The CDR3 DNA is TGCAGTGCTAGAAATCCCAAGGGGGCCTCCTACGAGCAGTACTTC. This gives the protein CSARNPKGASYEQYF.

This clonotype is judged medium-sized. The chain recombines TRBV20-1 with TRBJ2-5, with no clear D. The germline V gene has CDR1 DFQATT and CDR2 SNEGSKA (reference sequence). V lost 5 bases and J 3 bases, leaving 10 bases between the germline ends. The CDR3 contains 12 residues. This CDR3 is CSAAHLKETQYF. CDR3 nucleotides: TGCAGTGCTGCTCACTTAAAAGAGACCCAGTACTTC.

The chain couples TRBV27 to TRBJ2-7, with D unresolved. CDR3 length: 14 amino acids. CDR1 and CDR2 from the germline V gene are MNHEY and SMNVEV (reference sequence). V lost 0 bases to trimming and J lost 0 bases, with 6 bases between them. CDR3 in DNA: TGTGCCAGCAGTTTATCCTCGAGCTCCTACGAGCAGTACTTC. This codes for CASSLSSSSYEQYF.

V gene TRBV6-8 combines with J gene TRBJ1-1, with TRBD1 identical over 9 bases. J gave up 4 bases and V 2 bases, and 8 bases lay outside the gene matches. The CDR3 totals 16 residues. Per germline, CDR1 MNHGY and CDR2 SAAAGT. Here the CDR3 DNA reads TGTGCCAGCAGTTACGGGAACAGGGGGCGCGTCACTGAAGCTTTCTTT. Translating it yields CASSYGNRGRVTEAFF.

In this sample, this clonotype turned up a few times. The CDR3 DNA is TGTGCCAGCAGCGTAGAGGGCCTAGCGGGCCGCACAGATACGCAGTATTTT. Its translation is CASSVEGLAGRTDTQYF. The chain is built from TRBV9 and TRBJ2-3; 8 bases agree with TRBD2. The CDR3 length is 17 residues. The J segment lost 1 base and the V segment lost 0 bases, leaving 7 bases of the junction unmatched. From germline, CDR1 is SGDLS and CDR2 YYNGEE.